The TCR beta chain described here comes from a study of molecular identifiers for immune sequencing clone quantification (dated by TCRdb to 2017 to 2018). Regarding the research as a whole: For a replicate experiment, the RNA from either 20,000 or 100,000 naive CD8 T cells was divided into five aliquots, and four of those aliquots went on to sequencing. CD8 T cells were used in a methods study to benchmark molecular-identifier clustering-based TCR repertoire sequencing (MIDCIRS) and TCR RNA copy counting. Summary of the overall study and its limitations: Modeling estimated approximately 3 recovered TCR RNA copies per cell, compared with approximately 10 by digital PCR, which implies around 33% capture efficiency. Highly expanded clone sizes could be underestimated because identical TCR molecules may share a barcode. Spiked-in Jurkat TCR RNA (approximately 9 copies' worth), which is not part of the donor repertoire, was contained in the naive libraries. Clones above 20 RNA copies held over 99% of molecules in CMV-specific effector cells but under 1% in naive cells. Even against a background of some 1 million naive CD8 T cells, spiked-in Jurkat TCR RNA amounting to a single cell's worth was reported to be detectable. Without barcode sub-clustering, chimeric consensus sequences inflated TCR diversity; chimeras reached as high as 47%.

The method was PCR. Reads for this sample came from an Illumina HiSeq 4000. Bulk TCR libraries were prepared as previously described, using TCR primers listed in Table S5. The Qiagen AllPrep DNA/RNA kit was used to purify total RNA. Reads from multiple sequencing runs of the same library were pooled before analysis. The study's own analysis went as follows. Reads were retained only if an exact TCR constant sequence was present, and the retained reads were trimmed to 150 nt and grouped according to their 12-nt molecular barcodes. Reads inside each barcode group were sub-clustered using a 15% Levenshtein threshold, and a quality-weighted consensus sequence was constructed for each RNA molecule. Non-functional sequences were discarded, and so were lower-count sequences lying one edit away from another sequence. On the basis of fitting two negative binomial distributions, barcode sub-clusters with fewer than 20% of the maximum read count were discarded. TCRdb applied fastp at Q25 and MiXCR to the public reads, then kept only in-frame beta chains. Rows are unified per CDR3 protein, each entry keeping the most common DNA and genes. The V and J calls here are based on TCRdb, not the publication. Counted in this sample were about 640,000 distinct CDR3 sequences; roughly 21% of them appeared once. In total, the top ten clones hold roughly 0.83% of the sample.

There are many counts of this clonotype. The clone's antigen remains unknown. It has no much larger one-base neighbor in the sample; base qualities were not kept. Libraries of naive CD8 T cells were generated from roughly 21,000 to 960,000 sorted cells, with 10%, 30% or 50% of the purified RNA used. On a BD FACSAria II, naive CD8 T cells were FACS-sorted as CD8+CD4-CCR7+CD45RA+ and collected into RLT Plus buffer. Roughly ten TCR copies' worth of Jurkat RNA were spiked into about 20,000-1,100,000 naive CD8 T cell samples to test detection sensitivity. CD8 T cells were enriched with RosetteSep CD8+ T Cell Enrichment Cocktail and Ficoll-Paque, followed by ACK red cell lysis. The sequencing input was naive CD8+ T cells from blood, with Jurkat cell RNA spiked in. The cell subset or site label on this specimen signifies: FACS-sorted CD8+CD4-CCR7+CD45RA+ naive T cells. This receptor was identified in a human donor in good health. Some libraries in this study had Jurkat cell RNA spiked in.

The DNA reads as follows: TGCAGTGCTAGAATAGCGGGCACCGGGGAGCTGTTTTTT. This codes for CSARIAGTGELFF. The V and J segments used are TRBV20-1 and TRBJ2-2, with 7 middle bases fitting TRBD2. After removal of 2 bases from V and 4 bases from J, the junction retains 1 base not matched to a gene. From cysteine to phenylalanine, the CDR3 is 13 amino acids long. Just the 39-base CDR3 DNA is kept, in frame starting at base 1. CDR1 and CDR2 are drawn from the germline V gene (reference sequence): DFQATT, SNEGSKA.